The 24 T cell receptor beta chains given below trace back to one sample, sequenced in a study of cytomegalovirus exposure and HLA in healthy donors. A multiplex PCR was run with 60 Vbeta primers and 13 Jbeta primers. Assay used: immunoSEQ multiplex PCR; TCRdb lists only in-frame clones, some missing. This sample's table has about 130,000 clones. Sequencing was done on a sample of PBMCs. These receptors all come from a man aged 25 to 45 in good health and CMV-seronegative.

This chain uses TRBV7-9 with TRBJ2-7; no reliable D call. Looked up from germline, CDR1 is SEHNR and CDR2 is FQNEAQ (reference sequence). The CDR3 loop spans 12 amino acids. V was clipped by 2 bases and J by 4 bases, with 6 bases between them. This CDR3 is CASSLRIYEQYF. The CDR3 DNA is TGTGCCAGCAGCTTACGTATTTACGAGCAGTACTTC. Complete variable domain (other parts from reference TRBV7-9 and TRBJ2-7): DTGVSQNPRHKITKRGQNVTFRCDPISEHNRLYWYRQTLGQGPEFLTYFQNEAQLEKSRLLSDRFSAERPKGSFSTLEIQRTEQGDSAMYLCASSLRIYEQYFGPGTRLTVT.

CDR3 nucleotide sequence: TGTGCCAGCAGTGAAGGATTCGGTATCTATGAGCAGTTCTTC. Translation gives CASSEGFGIYEQFF. This chain uses TRBV6-1 with TRBJ2-1, with no clear D. This CDR3 is 14 amino acids long. Deletions cut 1 base from V and 8 bases from J, with 12 bases between. Germline CDR1 and CDR2: MNHNS and SASEGT.

The V gene is TRBV7-2, the J gene TRBJ2-1, with D maybe TRBD1 (5 bases). The CDR3 spans 15 residues. The germline V gene has CDR1 SGHTA and CDR2 FQGNSA. Trimming left V 5 bases short and J 6 bases short, with 17 bases between. The CDR3 DNA reads as TGTGCCAGCAGCCCGGGCAGTTTGGGGCTCAATGAGCAGTTCTTC. This gives the protein CASSPGSLGLNEQFF.

The rearrangement joins TRBV6-5 to TRBJ2-1, with TRBD1 identical over 8 bases. V trimming: 6 bases; J trimming: 6 bases; junction bases outside the gene matches: 7. CDR1 MNHEY and CDR2 SVGAGI come from the germline V gene. The CDR3 is made up of 14 amino acids. The CDR3 DNA follows: TGTGCCAGCAGCAACAGGGGGGCAATCAATGAGCAGTTCTTC. Translation: CASSNRGAINEQFF.

V and J are TRBV9 and TRBJ2-1; a weak D match, TRBD2 (6 bases). The CDR3 covers 15 residues. CDR1 is SGDLS and CDR2 is YYNGEE in the germline V gene. V lost 3 bases, J lost 7 bases, and 17 bases lay in between. In DNA form, the CDR3 reads TGTGCCAGCAGCGCGTCTAGCGAGGGGTGGAATGAGCAGTTCTTC. Translated: CASSASSEGWNEQFF. Based on the CDR3 plus reference TRBV9 and TRBJ2-1, the full variable domain is DSGVTQTPKHLITATGQRVTLRCSPRSGDLSVYWYQQSLDQGLQFLIQYYNGEERAKGNILERFSAQQFPDLHSELNLSSLELGDSALYFCASSASSEGWNEQFFGPGTRLTVL.

This chain joins TRBV19 and TRBJ1-5; 8 positions match TRBD1. The CDR3 runs to 14 residues. CDR1 and CDR2 (germline): LNHDA, SQIVND (reference sequence). After removal of 4 bases from V and 3 bases from J, the junction contained 2 bases not matched to a gene. The CDR3 reads CASSTTGDNQPQHF. The CDR3 DNA sequence: TGTGCCAGTAGTACGACAGGGGACAATCAGCCCCAGCATTTT.

The V and J genes are TRBV7-9 and TRBJ2-1; the match to TRBD1 covers 7 bases. Trimming took 5 bases from V and 4 from J; bases not matched to a gene: 11. CDR3 length: 16 residues. CDR1 and CDR2 (germline): SEHNR, FQNEAQ (reference sequence). CDR3 amino acids: CASSPLQGTAYNEQFF. The CDR3 DNA reads as TGTGCCAGCAGCCCCCTTCAGGGGACAGCTTACAATGAGCAGTTCTTC.

V is TRBV5-6 and J is TRBJ1-5; weak D call: TRBD1 (5 bases). The germline gives CDR1 SGHDT, CDR2 YYEEEE. Trimming took 4 bases from V and 8 from J, leaving 10 bases between them. There are 12 residues in the CDR3. CDR3 sequence: CASSIGVEPQHF. CDR3 DNA sequence: TGTGCCAGCAGCATAGGGGTGGAGCCCCAGCATTTT.

This chain uses TRBV19 with TRBJ1-2, with 7 bases fitting TRBD1. J gave up 0 bases and V 6 bases, and 7 bases lay outside the gene matches. The CDR3 extends over 15 amino acids. Germline V gene lookup returns CDR1 LNHDA and CDR2 SQIVND (reference sequence). The CDR3 DNA follows: TGTGCCAGTAGCTGGCAGGGGGGATCTAACTATGGCTACACCTTC. The encoded protein is CASSWQGGSNYGYTF.

The chain employs TRBV7-9 and TRBJ1-1; D is unresolved. This CDR3 has 11 amino acids. The V and J ends lost 0 bases and 8 bases respectively, with 4 bases between them. Germline V CDR1 and CDR2: SEHNR, FQNEAQ (reference sequence). The chain's CDR3 is CASSLALEAFF. CDR3 DNA sequence: TGTGCCAGCAGCTTAGCCCTGGAAGCTTTCTTT.

The chain joins TRBV28 to TRBJ1-5; TRBD1 matches at 8 bases. V shed 6 bases and J 1 base; nucleotides not matched to a gene: 8. This CDR3 spans 16 amino acids. Germline CDR1 is MDHEN and CDR2 is SYDVKM. CDR3 sequence: CASSPTGEMSNQPQHF. Here the CDR3 DNA reads TGTGCCAGCAGCCCGACAGGGGAGATGAGCAATCAGCCCCAGCATTTT.

The chain employs TRBV30 and TRBJ1-6; D is possibly TRBD1 (5 bases). Trimming removed 5 bases at V and 8 bases at J, with 19 bases between. CDR3 length equals 15 residues. Germline values: CDR1 GTSNPN, CDR2 SVGIG (reference sequence). For the CDR3, the DNA is TGTGCCTGGCGTATAACAGGAATCGGAGATTCACCCCTCCACTTT. Amino acids: CAWRITGIGDSPLHF.

The V gene is TRBV6-5, the J gene TRBJ1-2; 7 nucleotides agree with TRBD1. Trimming removed 5 bases from V and 7 bases from J; junction bases left unmatched: 10. The CDR3 length is 14 residues. Looked up from germline, CDR1 is MNHEY and CDR2 is SVGAGI. The CDR3 sequence: CASSKGGPYGGYTF. CDR3 sequence (DNA): TGTGCCAGCAGTAAAGGGGGCCCTTATGGTGGCTACACCTTC.

The genes are TRBV30 and TRBJ2-7; 8 positions agree with TRBD2. The CDR3 length is 15 residues. Looked up from germline, CDR1 is GTSNPN and CDR2 is SVGIG (reference sequence). The V and J ends lost 2 bases and 5 bases, in that order; junction bases with no gene match: 11. CDR3 nucleotide sequence: TGTGCCTGGAGTCCACTTAGCGGGATAGTCGACGAGCAGTACTTC. This sequence encodes CAWSPLSGIVDEQYF. The entire variable domain, with the rest obtained from reference TRBV30 and TRBJ2-7, is as follows: SQTIHQWPATLVQPVGSPLSLECTVEGTSNPNLYWYRQAAGRGLQLLFYSVGIGQISSEVPQNLSASRPQDRQFILSSKKLLLSDSGFYLCAWSPLSGIVDEQYFGPGTRLTVT.

This sequence joins TRBV19 and TRBJ2-7; TRBD2 is a possible D gene (5 bases). The V gene's germline CDR1 is LNHDA and CDR2 SQIVND (reference sequence). There are 15 residues in the CDR3. V lost 4 bases and J lost 2, with 15 bases in between. CDR3 loop: CASSNSWAEAYEQYF. The CDR3 DNA reads as TGTGCCAGTAGTAACTCTTGGGCGGAGGCCTACGAGCAGTACTTC.

The CDR3 nucleotides read TGTGCCAGCAGCTTAGCGGGGTCGGATACGCAGTATTTT. This encodes CASSLAGSDTQYF. V is TRBV11-3 and J is TRBJ2-3; D may be TRBD2 (5 bases). The CDR3 runs to 13 residues. V lost 1 base and J lost 6, with 8 bases in between. Germline values: CDR1 SGHNT, CDR2 YENEEA. Supplemented by reference TRBV11-3 and TRBJ2-3, the full variable domain reads EAGVVQSPRYKIIEKKQPVAFWCNPISGHNTLYWYLQNLGQGPELLIRYENEEAVDDSQLPKDRFSAERLKGVDSTLKIQPAELGDSAVYLCASSLAGSDTQYFGPGTRLTVL.

The V gene is TRBV9, the J gene TRBJ2-1; TRBD2 agrees at 11 bases. Germline V CDR1 and CDR2: SGDLS, YYNGEE. V dropped 4 bases and J dropped 4; count of bases not matched to a gene: 4. The CDR3 extends over 15 amino acids. As DNA, the CDR3 is TGTGCCAGCAGCAAGGGACTAGCGGCGTACAATGAGCAGTTCTTC. The encoded protein is CASSKGLAAYNEQFF.

The rearrangement uses TRBV28 and TRBJ2-3, with 12 nucleotides matching TRBD2. V gave up 4 bases and J gave up 5 bases; unmatched junction bases: 7. Germline V gives CDR1 MDHEN, CDR2 SYDVKM. The CDR3 spans 16 residues. CDR3 in DNA: TGTGCCAGCAGTTCCCCACCACTAGCGGGAGGAGATACGCAGTATTTT. It is translated as CASSSPPLAGGDTQYF.

The chain is built from TRBV6-1 and TRBJ1-3; 7 positions agree with TRBD1. The CDR3 covers 14 residues. The trim removed 6 bases at V and 2 bases at J, leaving 4 bases unmatched. CDR1 is MNHNS, CDR2 SASEGT, per germline. CDR3 in amino acids: CASSRDRAGNTIYF. The CDR3 DNA sequence: TGTGCCAGCAGCCGCGACAGGGCTGGAAACACCATATATTTT.

The chain couples TRBV7-2 to TRBJ2-1; D possibly corresponds to TRBD2 (5 bases). CDR3 length equals 11 residues. Deletions cut 3 bases from V and 13 bases from J, with 10 bases between. CDR1 is SGHTA, CDR2 FQGNSA, per germline. The CDR3 nucleotides read TGTGCCAGCAGCTTTCAGGACTCTCAGTTCTTC. Protein sequence: CASSFQDSQFF.

The genes are TRBV5-1 and TRBJ2-3; D call uncertain. CDR3 size: 14 residues. Germline-derived CDR1 and CDR2 are SGHRS and YFSETQ. The V end lost 0 bases, the J end lost 0 bases, and 5 bases lay between the germline ends. CDR3 in DNA: TGCGCCAGCAGCTTGGTACTAAGCACAGATACGCAGTATTTT. Amino acid sequence: CASSLVLSTDTQYF.

The rearrangement uses TRBV6-6 and TRBJ1-2; TRBD1 matches 8 bases. Germline CDR1 and CDR2: MNHNY and SVGAGI (reference sequence). V lost 5 bases to trimming and J lost 3 bases; unmatched junction nucleotides: 8. This CDR3 spans 15 amino acids. CDR3: CASSHRQGSYYGYTF. In DNA form, the CDR3 reads TGTGCCAGCAGTCATCGACAGGGGTCATACTATGGCTACACCTTC.

The V gene is TRBV5-4, the J gene TRBJ1-2; 12 bases map to TRBD1. This CDR3 has 15 residues. The germline CDR1 and CDR2 sequences are SGHNT and YYREEE (reference sequence). J gave up 8 bases and V 4 bases, and 9 bases lay outside the gene matches. CDR3 loop: CASSVTGTGGFGYTF. Here the CDR3 DNA reads TGTGCCAGCAGCGTAACCGGGACAGGGGGCTTCGGCTACACCTTC.

V gene TRBV5-1 combines with J gene TRBJ2-5; 9 bases are shared with TRBD2. The CDR3 loop spans 15 amino acids. V shed 0 bases and J 5 bases; nucleotides not matched to a gene: 5. Germline CDR1 is SGHRS and CDR2 is YFSETQ. DNA of the CDR3: TGCGCCAGCAGCTTGGAGCGGGGGGCGCGGGAGACCCAGTACTTC. It encodes CASSLERGARETQYF.